This TCR beta chain was identified during a study of a mutant IDH1 vaccine in newly diagnosed glioma (dated by TCRdb to the early 2020s). For context, the study as a whole: In the chemotherapy-containing groups, vaccination started alongside temozolomide cycles, whereas in patients who had radiotherapy alone it started 4-6 weeks after radiotherapy. For exploratory analyses, roughly 25 treated patients had longitudinal TCRB deep sequencing done wherever samples were available. Before enrollment, most patients had been given radiochemotherapy with temozolomide as standard therapy, while the rest had received either radiotherapy alone or temozolomide alone. Of the approximately 33 treated patients, approximately 60% were male and 37.5% were female, and a mean age of about 37 years was recorded. The week-35 safety follow-up took place at visit V12, and the week-47 end of study took place at visit V13. Peripheral blood samples were drawn at six visits, namely V03 (baseline), V05, V07, V10, V12 and V13. Study-level results and caveats: PBMC samples for TCRB deep sequencing were selected based on availability. Changes in the top peripheral T cell clonotypes picked up by TCRB sequencing did not appear to be linked to pseudoprogression. The authors stated that sample limitations prevented analyses of patient blood samples from being reproduced. Immune responses induced by the vaccine were seen in approximately 93% of patients across multiple MHC alleles.

The library was built by means of the immunoSEQ multiplex PCR assay. Following the manufacturer's protocol, the hsTCRB Kit was used to amplify rearranged TCR beta chain sequences. TCRB libraries were sequenced on an Illumina MiSeq. On the study's bioinformatics: The kit vendor's proprietary platform handled demultiplexing, trimming and gene mapping. Held by TCRdb, this immuneACCESS table contains in-frame sequences only and omits some clones. Under half of the omission traces to an unresolved V gene where checked; the cause of the rest is unknown. That table is the source of V, J and clone size, and D and trimming were worked out from the DNA. Within this sample are 42,000 or so clones, with approximately 80% of them counted one time only. Of the sample, over 4.5% falls within the top ten clones. Taken with the paper, the label for time point translates to: week 35, safety follow-up. Each vaccine dose, consisting of 300 ug of a 20-mer mutant IDH1 peptide in Montanide, was administered subcutaneously with topical imiquimod. Eight vaccinations were administered to patients in weeks 1, 3, 5, 7, 11, 15, 19 and 23, corresponding to visits V03 through V10. Donors had newly diagnosed WHO grade 3 or 4 IDH1-mutant astrocytomas with loss of nuclear ATRX. The samples were drawn from NOA16, a multicentre, single-arm, open-label phase I trial in Germany that tested a mutant IDH1 peptide vaccine in humans for the first time. Genomic DNA for TCRB sequencing was extracted from EDTA blood using the DNeasy Blood and Tissue Kit.

CDR1 is given as LGHNA and CDR2 as YNFKEQ, both from the germline V gene. Trimming takes 6 bases off V and 0 bases off J; junction bases not matched to a gene: 14. The CDR3 goes from the cysteine to the phenylalanine over 18 residues. Kept here is only the CDR3 DNA, which spans 54 bases and is read in frame from base 1. As concerns this clone: Its antigen target is currently unknown. Per-nucleotide qualities are absent, and no much larger clonotype sits a single base away.

The receptor's source is a woman aged 45-65 years with glioma. The chain was built from TRBV4-2 and TRBJ2-7; TRBD1 agrees with 10 junctional bases. The source material was PBMCs, sampled from a glioma patient whose treatment included an IDH1 peptide vaccine. The bases read TGTGCCAGCAGTCTAGTTCTCGGGACAGGGGACTTCTCCTACGAGCAGTACTTC. Protein translation: CASSLVLGTGDFSYEQYF.